This TCR beta chain was sequenced in a study of shared clonotypes between healthy human individuals. On the study more broadly: Used for every donor were three CD4 naive, three CD4 memory, two CD8 naive and one CD8 memory plate. The study's findings and limits: Clonotypes not shared had lower generation probabilities than those common to all four donors.

On this clone: Its antigen is as yet unknown.

TCRdb's table, derived via immunoSEQ multiplex PCR, lists solely in-frame clones and lacks some. This table holds under 650,000 clones, 90% to 96% found once. This clonotype was obtained from a woman in her twenties or thirties in good health. Material for sequencing was naive CD4+ T cells sorted from blood. Documented subset: CD45RA+ positively selected.

The CDR3 region is CASSLAAGVNQPQHF. CDR3 nucleotide sequence: TGTGCCAGCAGTTTAGCGGCAGGGGTCAATCAGCCCCAGCATTTT. The rearrangement uses TRBV28 and TRBJ1-5, with TRBD1 as a possible D gene (6 bases). This CDR3 spans 15 amino acids. V lost 2 bases to trimming and J lost 3 bases, with 11 bases between them. Looked up from germline, CDR1 is MDHEN and CDR2 is SYDVKM.